The 15 T cell receptor beta chains below were found in one sample sequenced in a study of shared clonotypes between healthy human individuals. Assay: immunoSEQ multiplex PCR; the TCRdb copy retains only in-frame clones and omits some. The sample consists of about 1.5 million clones, 95% to 99% of them appearing once. Material: naive CD4+ T cells sorted from blood. As to subset: CD45RA+ positively selected. These receptors were taken from a man aged 30-40 years in good health.

Concerning this clone itself: Other nucleotide sequences in the sample specify the same CDR3. CDR3 loop: CASSYRQGDQPQHF. The CDR3 DNA reads TGTGCCAGCAGCTACAGACAGGGTGATCAGCCCCAGCATTTT. The chain carries TRBV7-2 and TRBJ1-5; TRBD1 aligns across 7 bases. The trim removed 4 bases at V and 5 bases at J, leaving 5 bases unmatched. The V gene's germline CDR1 is SGHTA and CDR2 FQGNSA. The length of the CDR3 is 14 residues.

V is TRBV2 and J is TRBJ1-4; 9 nucleotides line up with TRBD1. Germline V gene data show CDR1 as SNHLY and CDR2 as FYNNEI. The trim removed 0 bases at V and 5 bases at J, leaving 7 bases unmatched. The CDR3 length is 17 residues. The CDR3 region has the DNA TGTGCCAGCAGTGAAGCGCTTCCGGACAGGGGAAATGAAAAACTGTTTTTT. Amino acids: CASSEALPDRGNEKLFF.

Details on this clone: Other nucleotide sequences from this sample produce the same CDR3. The V gene is TRBV2, the J gene TRBJ2-7, with D possibly matching TRBD1 (6 bases). Germline values: CDR1 SNHLY, CDR2 FYNNEI. The CDR3 covers 14 residues. V was pared by 3 bases and J by 1 base, with 10 bases between. The CDR3 reads CASSEQGTSYEQYF. CDR3 nucleotide sequence: TGTGCCAGCAGTGAGCAAGGGACATCCTACGAGCAGTACTTC.

This clone was recorded once. The gene calls are TRBV10-1 and TRBJ2-3; 7 bases fit TRBD2. The CDR3 loop spans 13 amino acids. Germline V lookup: CDR1 WNHNN, CDR2 SYGVQD (reference sequence). The V and J ends lost 3 bases and 9 bases, in that order; junction bases with no gene match: 6. The CDR3: CASSEQPRGTQYF. In DNA, the CDR3 is TGCGCCAGCAGTGAACAGCCGCGGGGGACGCAGTATTTT.

V is TRBV27 and J is TRBJ2-2; D ambiguous. Germline V gene data show CDR1 as MNHEY and CDR2 as SMNVEV (reference sequence). The CDR3 totals 12 residues. Trimming left V 4 bases short and J 6 bases short, with 6 bases between. CDR3 sequence: CASSYSPGELFF. The CDR3 region has the DNA TGTGCCAGCAGTTATTCTCCCGGGGAGCTGTTTTTT.

This sequence joins TRBV14 and TRBJ2-2; D may match TRBD1 or TRBD2 (6 bases each). Germline V gives CDR1 SGHDN, CDR2 FVKESK. The CDR3 loop spans 15 amino acids. V was pared by 2 bases and J by 6 bases, with 13 bases between. CDR3 loop: CASSQSGGYSGELFF. CDR3 in DNA: TGTGCCAGCAGCCAATCCGGGGGCTACTCCGGGGAGCTGTTTTTT.

V is TRBV18 and J is TRBJ1-1, with a tentative D call TRBD1 (6 bases). Trimming took 6 bases from V and 5 from J, leaving 13 bases between them. CDR1 and CDR2 (germline): KGHSH, LQKENI. This CDR3 is built from 13 residues. The CDR3 region is CASSPTRGTEAFF. The DNA of the CDR3 is TGTGCCAGCTCGCCTACCAGGGGAACTGAAGCTTTCTTT.

The genes are TRBV6-5 and TRBJ2-7; no firm D call. There are 13 residues in the CDR3. Deletions cut 2 bases from V and 4 bases from J, with 9 bases between. In germline, CDR1 is MNHEY, CDR2 SVGAGI. The CDR3 DNA sequence: TGTGCCAGCAGTTACGGGGTCCGATACGAGCAGTACTTC. Translating it yields CASSYGVRYEQYF.

This clone showed up just once. The J gene is TRBJ2-1, the V gene TRBV9, with TRBD2 matching over 11 bases. The J segment lost 5 bases and the V segment lost 4 bases, leaving 5 bases of the junction unmatched. Germline V gives CDR1 SGDLS, CDR2 YYNGEE. The CDR3 is made up of 15 amino acids. The CDR3 here is CASSRLGLADNEQFF. DNA of the CDR3: TGTGCCAGCAGCCGTTTGGGACTAGCGGACAATGAGCAGTTCTTC.

Only one count was recorded for this clone. Different DNA sequences within this sample yield the same CDR3. CDR3 coding DNA: TGCGCCAGCAGCTTGGTGGGACTAGCGGGACAAGAGACCCAGTACTTC. Its protein is CASSLVGLAGQETQYF. V usage is TRBV5-1 and J usage is TRBJ2-5; 13 positions match TRBD2. CDR3 length: 16 residues. Per germline, CDR1 SGHRS and CDR2 YFSETQ. The V and J ends lost 0 bases and 2 bases, in that order; junction bases with no gene match: 1. The full variable domain, rest sourced from reference TRBV5-1 and TRBJ2-5, is KAGVTQTPRYLIKTRGQQVTLSCSPISGHRSVSWYQQTPGQGLQFLFEYFSETQRNKGNFPGRFSGRQFSNSRSEMNVSTLELGDSALYLCASSLVGLAGQETQYFGPGTRLLVL.

The chain links TRBV5-1 to TRBJ2-7, with D perhaps matching TRBD1 (6 bases). V was clipped by 0 bases and J by 3 bases, with 16 bases between them. CDR1 and CDR2 (germline): SGHRS, YFSETQ. The CDR3 contains 16 residues. As DNA, the CDR3 is TGCGCCAGCAGCTTGGGGGCCGGACAGCAGAGCTACGAGCAGTACTTC. It translates to CASSLGAGQQSYEQYF.

The CDR3, as DNA: TGTGCCAGCAGCTCGGACAGGTGGGGGCCAGATACGCAGTATTTT. Protein: CASSSDRWGPDTQYF. This chain connects TRBV11-2 to TRBJ2-3; TRBD1 aligns across 7 bases. V dropped 4 bases and J dropped 4; count of bases not matched to a gene: 8. The CDR3 runs to 15 residues. Per the germline V gene, CDR1 is SGHAT and CDR2 is FQNNGV. The full variable domain, its missing parts supplied by reference TRBV11-2 and TRBJ2-3, is EAGVAQSPRYKIIEKRQSVAFWCNPISGHATLYWYQQILGQGPKLLIQFQNNGVVDDSQLPKDRFSAERLKGVDSTLKIQPAKLEDSAVYLCASSSDRWGPDTQYFGPGTRLTVL.

The V gene is TRBV27, the J gene TRBJ2-1; 9 nucleotides match TRBD1. The CDR3 consists of 15 residues. Losses at the gene ends were 4 bases for V and 5 bases for J; bases not matched to a gene: 6. CDR1 and CDR2 from the germline V gene are MNHEY and SMNVEV (reference sequence). This chain's CDR3 is CASSWGQGWDNEQFF. Written as DNA, the CDR3 is TGTGCCAGCAGTTGGGGACAGGGTTGGGACAATGAGCAGTTCTTC.

The J gene is TRBJ1-2, the V gene TRBV28; D is ambiguous. Trimming stripped 3 bases from V and 3 bases from J, with 11 bases between. CDR1 is MDHEN, CDR2 SYDVKM, per germline. The CDR3 consists of 14 residues. CDR3 DNA: TGTGCCAGCAGTTTTGTAGGAGCCTACTATGGCTACACCTTC. Amino acids: CASSFVGAYYGYTF.

As for this clone: The sample carries other DNA sequences with the same CDR3. The gene calls are TRBV27 and TRBJ2-2; possibly TRBD1 for D (6 bases). There are 15 residues in the CDR3. V shed 1 base and J shed 3 bases, with 9 bases lying between them. The germline V gene has CDR1 MNHEY and CDR2 SMNVEV (reference sequence). This chain's CDR3 is CASSLWGRDTGELFF. In DNA form, the CDR3 reads TGTGCCAGCAGTTTATGGGGGCGAGACACCGGGGAGCTGTTTTTT.